Below, one T cell receptor (beta chain) is given with its context. A single record per CDR3 protein comes from TCRdb applying MiXCR to the 5' RACE reads. The data contain roughly 160,000 distinct CDR3 sequences, around 9.3% of them seen just once; the ten biggest clones take up approximately 39%. CDR1 is MNHEY, CDR2 SVGAGI, per germline. This CDR3 contains 14 residues. V lost 2 bases, J lost 4 bases, and 11 bases lay in between. The data were obtained in a study of T cells after yellow fever vaccination. Sequenced material: CD8+ T cells sorted from PBMCs, taken 45 days after the yellow fever booster vaccination. This clonotype originated in a man between 18 and 35 years old who received the YFV17D yellow fever vaccine. The genes are TRBV6-5 and TRBJ1-1; D possibly corresponds to TRBD1 (6 bases). As DNA, the CDR3 is TGTGCCAGCAGTTACGGCAGGGGAGGCACTGAAGCTTTCTTT. Its protein product is CASSYGRGGTEAFF.